One T cell receptor beta chain is described in this entry. Study processing details: Reference gene primer amplification in the assay estimated nucleated cell counts. Profiling relied on immunoSEQ multiplex PCR, and the TCRdb table lists in-frame clones only, not all of them. The DNA was the basis for D and trimming; V, J and clone size are from that table. The repertoire holds 200,000 to 250,000 clones, approximately 77% seen once, with 3% to 4% in the top ten. The sample comes from a study of blood T cell repertoires in COVID-19. Across the study: Samples taken during acute and convalescent COVID-19 were collected in the United States, Italy and Spain. T cells, B-cell-depleted T cells, or PBMCs supplied cDNA or gDNA.

Looked up from germline, CDR1 is SGHTA and CDR2 is FQGNSA. Trimming took off 5 bases at V and 9 bases at J, with 20 bases between the two ends. There are 15 residues in the CDR3. The sequenced sample consisted of peripheral blood. The chain recombines TRBV7-2 with TRBJ1-5; tentatively, D is TRBD1 (6 bases). The receptor comes from an elderly woman with acute or convalescent COVID-19. The CDR3 reads CASSVEGGAKLPQHF. The CDR3 bases are TGTGCCAGCAGCGTCGAGGGGGGGGCTAAGCTGCCCCAGCATTTT.